This T cell receptor (beta chain) was captured in a study of Ad26.COV2.S vaccination and SARS-CoV-2 variants. As for the study in general: The donor participated in the COV1001 trial, in its Ad26.COV2.S arm.

Regarding treatment: some 19 received Ad26.COV2.S at low or high dose, single or two shots; 5 received placebo; per-sample allocation not given. Collection of samples fell on day 63 after the first vaccine or placebo injection. This table comes from immunoSEQ multiplex PCR, and its TCRdb copy is limited to in-frame clones, with some not included. The sample contains a few hundred thousand clones, less than 95% of which appear only once. Sequenced here: peripheral blood, sampled in a trial of Ad26.COV2.S vaccine versus placebo. The clonotype was recovered from a person between 18 and 65 years old who received the Ad26.COV2.S COVID-19 vaccine or a placebo.

CDR3 bases: TGTGCCAGCAGCATTAGCGGGACCCGCACAGATACGCAGTATTTT. This encodes CASSISGTRTDTQYF. V gene TRBV7-2 combines with J gene TRBJ2-3, with TRBD2 identical over 8 bases. Germline trimming cut 5 bases from V and 1 base from J; bases unmatched to any gene: 5. The CDR3 length is 15 residues. Germline V gene lookup returns CDR1 SGHTA and CDR2 FQGNSA. The full variable domain, rest sourced from reference TRBV7-2 and TRBJ2-3, is GAGVSQSPSNKVTEKGKDVELRCDPISGHTALYWYRQSLGQGLEFLIYFQGNSAPDKSGLPSDRFSAERTGGSVSTLTIQRTQQEDSAVYLCASSISGTRTDTQYFGPGTRLTVL.